The 22 T cell receptor beta chains presented below share a single source sample, sequenced in a study of OX40 agonist ivuxolimab in advanced cancers. The table came from immunoSEQ multiplex PCR; TCRdb's copy has only in-frame clones and leaves some out. This table has around 15,000 clones, around 76% appearing once. Sequenced here: CD4+ or CD8+ T cells sorted from blood, sampled in a trial of the OX40 agonist ivuxolimab. All receptors derive from an adult with an advanced solid tumor such as melanoma, head and neck, liver or kidney cancer.

The chain recombines TRBV11-2 with TRBJ2-1; D call uncertain. The CDR3 covers 14 residues. The V end was cut by 0 bases, the J end by 7 bases, with 10 bases between. The V gene's germline CDR1 is SGHAT and CDR2 FQNNGV. The CDR3 here is CASSLEYRINEQFF. The DNA for the CDR3 is TGTGCCAGCAGCTTAGAATACCGAATTAATGAGCAGTTCTTC.

In its sample, this clone was seen a few times. V gene TRBV11-2 combines with J gene TRBJ2-3, with 9 bases identical to TRBD1. Germline lookup yields CDR1 SGHAT and CDR2 FQNNGV. V shed 6 bases and J 5 bases; nucleotides not matched to a gene: 9. This CDR3 is built from 15 residues. The CDR3 DNA follows: TGTGCCAGCAGGTTAAGGGACAGGGTGGTAGATACGCAGTATTTT. It is translated as CASRLRDRVVDTQYF.

The V and J genes are TRBV6-5 and TRBJ1-5, with D perhaps matching TRBD1 (6 bases). Trimming pared 4 bases from V and 4 bases from J, leaving 11 bases between. Germline V CDR1 and CDR2: MNHEY, SVGAGI. This CDR3 has 14 residues. The CDR3 nucleotides read TGTGCCAGCAGTTGGCCCACAGGGAATCAGCCCCAGCATTTT. Translated: CASSWPTGNQPQHF.

J is TRBJ2-7 and V is TRBV6-4; D uncertain. There are 12 residues in the CDR3. Trimming took off 8 bases at V and 3 bases at J, with 11 bases between the two ends. Germline V lookup: CDR1 MRHNA, CDR2 SNTAGT. This CDR3 is CASRRWYYEQYF. The CDR3 DNA reads TGTGCCAGCCGAAGATGGTACTACGAGCAGTACTTC.

This clone has more than one count but fewer than ten. V usage is TRBV14 and J usage is TRBJ2-7; D gene ambiguous. Germline V gene lookup returns CDR1 SGHDN and CDR2 FVKESK. V shed 3 bases and J shed 0 bases, with 0 bases lying between them. The CDR3 is 11 residues long. The CDR3 here is CASSHSYEQYF. CDR3 nucleotide sequence: TGTGCCAGCAGCCACTCCTACGAGCAGTACTTC.

Here the CDR3 DNA reads TGTGCCAGCAGCTCGACAGGGGAGGGCTCTGGAAACACCATATATTTT. It is translated as CASSSTGEGSGNTIYF. The rearrangement uses TRBV5-6 and TRBJ1-3, with 8 nucleotides matching TRBD1. This CDR3 region has 16 residues. Trimming took 3 bases from V and 0 from J; bases not matched to a gene: 5. Germline V gene sequence: CDR1 SGHDT, CDR2 YYEEEE.

The chain employs TRBV7-9 and TRBJ1-3; D might be TRBD1 (5 bases). This CDR3 is built from 16 residues. The germline V and J ends were trimmed by 4 bases and 1 base, with 14 bases remaining between them. Germline values: CDR1 SEHNR, CDR2 FQNEAQ (reference sequence). As DNA, the CDR3 is TGTGCCAGCAGCTCCACCGTCGACAGTTCTGGAAACACCATATATTTT. This translates into CASSSTVDSSGNTIYF.

The chain combines TRBV7-8 with TRBJ2-5, with 10 positions matching TRBD1. V was pared by 0 bases and J by 7 bases, with 5 bases of the junction left unmatched. The CDR3 length is 15 residues. CDR1 and CDR2 from the germline V gene are SGHVS and FQNEAQ. The CDR3 DNA reads TGTGCCAGCAGCTTAGCGGACAGGGGGTTAGGGACCCAGTACTTC. Amino acids: CASSLADRGLGTQYF.

This rearrangement joins TRBV5-1 to TRBJ1-2; D perhaps matches TRBD1 (6 bases). CDR1 and CDR2 (germline): SGHRS, YFSETQ. The CDR3 runs to 15 residues. The ends were cut back, 0 bases at V and 4 bases at J, with 13 bases in the middle. The CDR3, as DNA: TGCGCCAGCAGCTTGGGCCCAGGGGAAACCTATGGCTACACCTTC. Translated, it gives CASSLGPGETYGYTF.

The chain employs TRBV7-9 and TRBJ2-5, with no clear D. CDR1 SEHNR and CDR2 FQNEAQ come from the germline V gene (reference sequence). The CDR3 contains 13 residues. Between the trimmed V and J ends, which lost 4 bases and 2 bases, there was a span of 8 bases. CDR3 in DNA: TGTGCCAGCAGCTCCCGACGGCAAGAGACCCAGTACTTC. Translated, it gives CASSSRRQETQYF.

The chain links TRBV7-8 to TRBJ2-4, with D perhaps TRBD1 (6 bases). Trimming took 5 bases from V and 0 from J, leaving 17 bases between them. Germline V gene data show CDR1 as SGHVS and CDR2 as FQNEAQ. The CDR3 spans 17 residues. CDR3 sequence: CASSRRGGQLAKNIQYF. Written as DNA, the CDR3 is TGTGCCAGCAGCCGACGAGGCGGACAGTTAGCCAAAAACATTCAGTACTTC.

V is TRBV27 and J is TRBJ2-7; D gene unclear. With 0 bases removed from V and 4 bases from J, the gap between germline ends came to 7 bases. The CDR3 is 13 amino acids. Germline loops: CDR1 MNHEY, CDR2 SMNVEV (reference sequence). The DNA for the CDR3 is TGTGCCAGCAGTTTATCGTCCAGGTACGAGCAGTACTTC. Its protein is CASSLSSRYEQYF.

The chain uses TRBV30 and TRBJ1-2; TRBD1 aligns across 7 bases. The CDR3 is 13 amino acids. V gave up 2 bases and J gave up 4 bases; unmatched junction bases: 4. CDR1 is GTSNPN and CDR2 is SVGIG in the germline V gene (reference sequence). The CDR3 coding sequence is TGTGCCTGGAGTCCCGGGACAGTCTATGGCTACACCTTC. Translating gives CAWSPGTVYGYTF.

The chain carries TRBV7-8 and TRBJ2-5; no reliable D call. V lost 5 bases and J 7 bases, leaving 17 bases between the germline ends. This CDR3 has 14 residues. Germline V gene data show CDR1 as SGHVS and CDR2 as FQNEAQ. The CDR3 reads CASSPRSRVWTQYF. The CDR3 coding sequence is TGTGCCAGCAGCCCCCGATCACGGGTCTGGACCCAGTACTTC.

The CDR3: CASRAAGANVLTF. In DNA, the CDR3 is TGTGCCAGCAGGGCGGCTGGGGCCAACGTCCTGACTTTC. The genes are TRBV6-5 and TRBJ2-6; D remains ambiguous. CDR3 length: 13 amino acids. Per the germline V gene, CDR1 is MNHEY and CDR2 is SVGAGI. The germline V and J ends were trimmed by 6 bases and 2 bases, with 5 bases remaining between them.

This clone is termed medium-sized. The genes are TRBV7-6 and TRBJ1-2; possible D gene TRBD1, 5 bases. Germline loops: CDR1 SGHVS, CDR2 FNYEAQ. V lost 0 bases and J lost 6, with 8 bases in between. This CDR3 region has 13 residues. In DNA form, the CDR3 reads TGTGCCAGCAGCTTAGCAGGGGCGGATGGCTACACCTTC. Translation gives CASSLAGADGYTF.

This clone has just one count. The V and J genes are TRBV5-6 and TRBJ2-5; D not certain. Germline values: CDR1 SGHDT, CDR2 YYEEEE. Between the trimmed V and J ends, which lost 0 bases and 2 bases, there was a span of 11 bases. The CDR3 extends over 15 amino acids. CDR3: CASSLDRQSQETQYF. CDR3 coding DNA: TGTGCCAGCAGCTTGGATAGGCAAAGTCAAGAGACCCAGTACTTC.

The V call is TRBV9, the J call TRBJ2-1, with TRBD2 matching 7 bases. This CDR3 contains 14 residues. Germline loops: CDR1 SGDLS, CDR2 YYNGEE. V lost 4 bases to trimming and J lost 7 bases; unmatched junction nucleotides: 8. The CDR3 DNA is TGTGCCAGCAGCCCCCCGACTAGCTTTAATGAGCAGTTCTTC. Its protein product is CASSPPTSFNEQFF. Full variable domain (rest looked up from reference TRBV9 and TRBJ2-1): DSGVTQTPKHLITATGQRVTLRCSPRSGDLSVYWYQQSLDQGLQFLIQYYNGEERAKGNILERFSAQQFPDLHSELNLSSLELGDSALYFCASSPPTSFNEQFFGPGTRLTVL.

This clone was found a few times. The chain recombines TRBV19 with TRBJ2-3, with D maybe TRBD2 (6 bases). In germline, CDR1 is LNHDA, CDR2 SQIVND (reference sequence). This CDR3 contains 12 residues. V was pared by 3 bases and J by 6 bases, with 7 bases between. The CDR3 sequence is CASSIGGDTQYF. The CDR3 DNA is TGTGCCAGTAGTATTGGGGGGGATACGCAGTATTTT. Filled out from reference TRBV19 and TRBJ2-3, the complete variable domain reads DGGITQSPKYLFRKEGQNVTLSCEQNLNHDAMYWYRQDPGQGLRLIYYSQIVNDFQKGDIAEGYSVSREKKESFPLTVTSAQKNPTAFYLCASSIGGDTQYFGPGTRLTVL.

The chain recombines TRBV7-9 with TRBJ2-3; D remains ambiguous. Trimming removed 5 bases at V and 6 bases at J, with 18 bases between. The CDR3 length is 15 residues. Germline V gene data show CDR1 as SEHNR and CDR2 as FQNEAQ (reference sequence). The CDR3 nucleotides read TGTGCCAGCAGCCAGAATCTGGCTCCCAAGGATACGCAGTATTTT. It codes for CASSQNLAPKDTQYF.

The rearrangement links TRBV9 to TRBJ1-5, with a weak D call TRBD1 (5 bases). Trimming took 2 bases from V and 3 from J, leaving 9 bases between them. Germline values: CDR1 SGDLS, CDR2 YYNGEE. The CDR3 sequence is 14 residues long. CDR3 DNA: TGTGCCAGCAGCGTTGGGGGGACCAATCAGCCCCAGCATTTT. This codes for CASSVGGTNQPQHF.

This clone was recorded only once. This chain uses TRBV10-3 with TRBJ2-5; 12 positions agree with TRBD2. The DNA end is more similar to TRBJ2-7, so the J call may be wrong. The CDR3 spans 13 residues. CDR1 is ENHRY, CDR2 SYGVKD, per germline. Here the CDR3 DNA reads TGTGCCATGAGGACTAGCGGGGCGGACGAGCAGTACTTC. It specifies CAMRTSGADEQYF.